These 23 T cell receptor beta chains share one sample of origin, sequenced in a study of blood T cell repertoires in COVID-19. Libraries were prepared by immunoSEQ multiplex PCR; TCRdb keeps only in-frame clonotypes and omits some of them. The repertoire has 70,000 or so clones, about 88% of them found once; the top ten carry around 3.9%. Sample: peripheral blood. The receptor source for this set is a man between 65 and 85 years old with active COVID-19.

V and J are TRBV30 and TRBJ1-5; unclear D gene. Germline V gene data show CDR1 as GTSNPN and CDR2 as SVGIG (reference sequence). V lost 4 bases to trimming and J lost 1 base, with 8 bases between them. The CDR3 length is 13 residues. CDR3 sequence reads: CAWTRESNQPQHF. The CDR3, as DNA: TGTGCCTGGACGAGAGAAAGCAATCAGCCCCAGCATTTT.

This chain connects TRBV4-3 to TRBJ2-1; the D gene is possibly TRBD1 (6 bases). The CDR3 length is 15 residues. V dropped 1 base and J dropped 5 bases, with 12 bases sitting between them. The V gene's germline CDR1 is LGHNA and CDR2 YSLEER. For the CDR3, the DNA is TGCGCCAGCAGCCAAGGCCGGGACACCAACAATGAGCAGTTCTTC. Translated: CASSQGRDTNNEQFF.

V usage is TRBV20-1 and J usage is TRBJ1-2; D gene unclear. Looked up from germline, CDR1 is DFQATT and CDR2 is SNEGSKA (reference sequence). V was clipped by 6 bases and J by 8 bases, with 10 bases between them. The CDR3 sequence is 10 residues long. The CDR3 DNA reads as TGCAGTGCCCCCCTCGGGGGCTACACCTTC. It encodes CSAPLGGYTF.

CDR3 in DNA: TGCGCCAGCAGCTTCGGGGGGAACACAGATACGCAGTATTTT. Protein product: CASSFGGNTDTQYF. The rearrangement uses TRBV5-1 and TRBJ2-3; 7 nucleotides match TRBD2. The V gene end was trimmed by 2 bases and the J gene end by 2 bases; junction bases not matched to a gene: 2. The CDR3 has 14 amino acids. Germline CDR1 SGHRS, CDR2 YFSETQ.

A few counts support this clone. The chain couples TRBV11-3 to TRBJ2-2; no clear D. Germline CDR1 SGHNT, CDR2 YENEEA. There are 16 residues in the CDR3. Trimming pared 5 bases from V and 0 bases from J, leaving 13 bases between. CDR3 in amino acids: CASSPFTDTNTGELFF. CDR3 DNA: TGTGCCAGCAGCCCCTTTACAGACACGAACACCGGGGAGCTGTTTTTT.

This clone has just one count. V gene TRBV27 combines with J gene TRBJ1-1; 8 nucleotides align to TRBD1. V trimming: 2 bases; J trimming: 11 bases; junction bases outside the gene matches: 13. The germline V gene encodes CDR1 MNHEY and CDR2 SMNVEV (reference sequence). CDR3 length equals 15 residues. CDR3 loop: CASSLPGTGQHRAFF. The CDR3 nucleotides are TGTGCCAGCAGTTTACCGGGGACAGGACAACATAGGGCTTTCTTT.

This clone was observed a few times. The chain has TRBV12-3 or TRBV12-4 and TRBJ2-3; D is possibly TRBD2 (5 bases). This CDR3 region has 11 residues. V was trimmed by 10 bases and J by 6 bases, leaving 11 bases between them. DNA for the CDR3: TGTGCCACCACCGGGGTTGATACGCAGTATTTT. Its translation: CATTGVDTQYF.

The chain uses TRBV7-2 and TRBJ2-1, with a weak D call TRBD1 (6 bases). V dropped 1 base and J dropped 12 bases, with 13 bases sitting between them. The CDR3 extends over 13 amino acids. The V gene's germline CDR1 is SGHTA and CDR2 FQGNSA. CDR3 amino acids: CASSLGAGTPQFF. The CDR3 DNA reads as TGTGCCAGCAGCTTAGGGGCCGGGACACCGCAGTTCTTC. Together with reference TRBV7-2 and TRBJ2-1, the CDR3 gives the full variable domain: GAGVSQSPSNKVTEKGKDVELRCDPISGHTALYWYRQSLGQGLEFLIYFQGNSAPDKSGLPSDRFSAERTGGSVSTLTIQRTQQEDSAVYLCASSLGAGTPQFFGPGTRLTVL.

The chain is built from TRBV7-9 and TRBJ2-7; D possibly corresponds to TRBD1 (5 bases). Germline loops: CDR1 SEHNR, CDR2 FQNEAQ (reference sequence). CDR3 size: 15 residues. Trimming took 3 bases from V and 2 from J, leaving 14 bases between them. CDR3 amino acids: CASSFGQGSPYEQYF. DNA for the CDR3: TGTGCCAGCAGCTTCGGGCAGGGCTCGCCCTACGAGCAGTACTTC.

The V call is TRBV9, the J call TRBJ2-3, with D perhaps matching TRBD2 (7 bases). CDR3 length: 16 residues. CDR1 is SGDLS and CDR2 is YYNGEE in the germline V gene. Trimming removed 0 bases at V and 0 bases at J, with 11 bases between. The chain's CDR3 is CASSVEGGPSTDTQYF. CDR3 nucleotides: TGTGCCAGCAGCGTAGAGGGGGGGCCTAGCACAGATACGCAGTATTTT.

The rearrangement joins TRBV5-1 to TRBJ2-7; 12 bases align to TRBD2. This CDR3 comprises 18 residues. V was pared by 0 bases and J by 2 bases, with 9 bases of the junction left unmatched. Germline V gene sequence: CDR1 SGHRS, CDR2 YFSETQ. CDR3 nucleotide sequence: TGCGCCAGCAGCTTGGCGGCTAGCGGGAGGGTGAGGACCTACGAGCAGTACTTC. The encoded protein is CASSLAASGRVRTYEQYF.

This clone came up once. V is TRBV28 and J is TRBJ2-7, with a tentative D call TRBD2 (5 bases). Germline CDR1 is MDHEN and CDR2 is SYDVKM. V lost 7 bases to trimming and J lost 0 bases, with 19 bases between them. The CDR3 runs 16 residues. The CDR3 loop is CASTRGPPDPSYEQYF. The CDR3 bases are TGTGCCAGCACCCGGGGTCCGCCGGACCCCTCCTACGAGCAGTACTTC.

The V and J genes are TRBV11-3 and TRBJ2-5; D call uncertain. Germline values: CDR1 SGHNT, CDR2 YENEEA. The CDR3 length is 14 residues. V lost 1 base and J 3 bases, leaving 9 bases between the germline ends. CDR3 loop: CASSLGAGEETQYF. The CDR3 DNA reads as TGTGCCAGCAGCTTAGGGGCAGGTGAAGAGACCCAGTACTTC.

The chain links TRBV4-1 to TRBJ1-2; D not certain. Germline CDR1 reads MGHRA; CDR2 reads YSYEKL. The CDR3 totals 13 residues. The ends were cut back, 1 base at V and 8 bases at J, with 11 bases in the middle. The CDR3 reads CASSQGAFRGYTF. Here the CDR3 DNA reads TGCGCCAGCAGCCAAGGGGCTTTCAGGGGCTACACCTTC.

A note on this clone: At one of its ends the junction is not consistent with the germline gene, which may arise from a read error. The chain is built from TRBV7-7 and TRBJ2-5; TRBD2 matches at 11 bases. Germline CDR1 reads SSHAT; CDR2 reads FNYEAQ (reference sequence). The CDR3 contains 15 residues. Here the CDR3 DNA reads TGTGCTAGCAGCTTGGGGACTAGCGGACAAGAGACCCAGTACTTC. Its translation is CASSLGTSGQETQYF.

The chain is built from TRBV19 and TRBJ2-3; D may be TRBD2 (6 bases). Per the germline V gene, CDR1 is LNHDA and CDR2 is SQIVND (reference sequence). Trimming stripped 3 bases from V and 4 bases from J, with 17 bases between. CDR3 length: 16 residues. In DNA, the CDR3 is TGTGCCAGTAGTATCTCTAGCGCGAGGGCCCCAGATACGCAGTATTTT. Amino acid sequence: CASSISSARAPDTQYF.

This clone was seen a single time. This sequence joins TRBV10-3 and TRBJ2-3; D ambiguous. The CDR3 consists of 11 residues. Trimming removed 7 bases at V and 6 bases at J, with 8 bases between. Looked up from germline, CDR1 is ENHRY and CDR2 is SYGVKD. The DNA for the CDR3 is TGTGCCATCACCCTCGGGGATACGCAGTATTTT. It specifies CAITLGDTQYF.

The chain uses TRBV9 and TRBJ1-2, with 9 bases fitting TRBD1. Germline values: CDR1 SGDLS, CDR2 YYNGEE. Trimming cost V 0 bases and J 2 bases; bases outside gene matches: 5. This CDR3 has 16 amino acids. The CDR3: CASSVGTGQGNYGYTF. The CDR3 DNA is TGTGCCAGCAGCGTAGGGACGGGACAGGGCAACTATGGCTACACCTTC. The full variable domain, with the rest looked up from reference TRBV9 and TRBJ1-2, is DSGVTQTPKHLITATGQRVTLRCSPRSGDLSVYWYQQSLDQGLQFLIQYYNGEERAKGNILERFSAQQFPDLHSELNLSSLELGDSALYFCASSVGTGQGNYGYTFGSGTRLTVV.

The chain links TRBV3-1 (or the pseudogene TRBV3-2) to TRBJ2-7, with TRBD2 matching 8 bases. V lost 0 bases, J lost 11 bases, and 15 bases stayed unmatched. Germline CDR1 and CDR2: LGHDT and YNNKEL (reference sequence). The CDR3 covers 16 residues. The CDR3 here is CASSQDRASGHLMEYF. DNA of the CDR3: TGTGCCAGCAGCCAAGATCGGGCTAGCGGGCACCTAATGGAGTACTTC.

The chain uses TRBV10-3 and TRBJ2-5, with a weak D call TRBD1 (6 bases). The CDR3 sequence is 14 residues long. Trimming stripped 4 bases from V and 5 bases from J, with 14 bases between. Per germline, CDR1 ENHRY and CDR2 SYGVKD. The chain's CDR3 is CAISATGARETQYF. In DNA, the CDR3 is TGTGCCATCAGTGCGACAGGAGCCCGGGAGACCCAGTACTTC.

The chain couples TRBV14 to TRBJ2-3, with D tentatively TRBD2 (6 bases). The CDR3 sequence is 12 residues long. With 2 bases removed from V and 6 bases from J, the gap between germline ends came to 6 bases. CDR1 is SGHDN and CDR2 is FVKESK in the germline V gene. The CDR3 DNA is TGTGCCAGCAGCCAACTAGCGGATACGCAGTATTTT. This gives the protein CASSQLADTQYF.

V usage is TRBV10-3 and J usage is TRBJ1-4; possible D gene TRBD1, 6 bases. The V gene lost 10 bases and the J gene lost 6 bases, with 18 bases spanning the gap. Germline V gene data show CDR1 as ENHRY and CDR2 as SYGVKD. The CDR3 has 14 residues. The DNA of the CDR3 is TGTGCCACCCGGGGGGCCCGGGGGGATGAAAAACTGTTTTTT. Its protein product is CATRGARGDEKLFF.

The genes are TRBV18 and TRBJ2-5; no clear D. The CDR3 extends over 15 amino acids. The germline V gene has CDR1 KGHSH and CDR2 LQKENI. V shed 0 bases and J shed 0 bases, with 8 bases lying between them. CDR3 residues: CASSPPDWHQETQYF. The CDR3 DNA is TGTGCCAGCTCACCACCCGACTGGCACCAAGAGACCCAGTACTTC.